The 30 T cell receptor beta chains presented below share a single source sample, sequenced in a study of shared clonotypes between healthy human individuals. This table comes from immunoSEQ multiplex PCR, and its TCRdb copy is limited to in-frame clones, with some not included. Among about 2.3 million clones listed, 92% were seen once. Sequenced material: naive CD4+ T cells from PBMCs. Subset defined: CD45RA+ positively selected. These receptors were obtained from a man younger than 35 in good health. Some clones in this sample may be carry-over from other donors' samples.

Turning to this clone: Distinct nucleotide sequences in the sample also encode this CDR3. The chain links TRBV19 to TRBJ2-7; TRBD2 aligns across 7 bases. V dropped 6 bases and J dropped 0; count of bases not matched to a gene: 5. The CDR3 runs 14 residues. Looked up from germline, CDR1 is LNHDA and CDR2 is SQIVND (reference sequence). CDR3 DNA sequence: TGTGCCAGTAGACCGGGGGGTAGCTCCTACGAGCAGTACTTC. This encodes CASRPGGSSYEQYF.

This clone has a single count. The DNA for the CDR3 is TGCGCCAGCAGCCGAAATTTATTAGGGAAAGTGGGCAATGAGCAGTTCTTC. It specifies CASSRNLLGKVGNEQFF. The rearrangement joins TRBV4-3 to TRBJ2-1; D is ambiguous. The V end lost 4 bases, the J end lost 6 bases, and 22 bases lay between the germline ends. This CDR3 is 17 amino acids long. Germline lookup yields CDR1 LGHNA and CDR2 YSLEER.

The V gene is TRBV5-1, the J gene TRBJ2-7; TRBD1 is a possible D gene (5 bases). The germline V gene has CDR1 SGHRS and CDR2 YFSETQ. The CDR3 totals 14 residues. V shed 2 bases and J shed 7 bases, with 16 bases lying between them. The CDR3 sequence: CASSFRTDTGEQYF. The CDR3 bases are TGCGCCAGCAGCTTTCGGACGGACACCGGGGAGCAGTACTTC.

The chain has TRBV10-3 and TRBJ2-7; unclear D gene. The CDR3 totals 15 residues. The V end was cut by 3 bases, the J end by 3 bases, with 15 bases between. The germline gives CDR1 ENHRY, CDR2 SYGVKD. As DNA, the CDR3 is TGTGCCATCAGTGAAAGTAAGAGACTGGACTACGAGCAGTACTTC. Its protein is CAISESKRLDYEQYF.

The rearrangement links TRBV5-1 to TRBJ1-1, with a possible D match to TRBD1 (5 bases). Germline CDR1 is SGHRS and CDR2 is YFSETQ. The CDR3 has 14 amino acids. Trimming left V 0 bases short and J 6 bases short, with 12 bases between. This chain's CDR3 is CASSLAPGGAEAFF. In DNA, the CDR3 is TGCGCCAGCAGCTTGGCCCCCGGAGGGGCTGAAGCTTTCTTT. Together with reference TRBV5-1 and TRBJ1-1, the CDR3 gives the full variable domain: KAGVTQTPRYLIKTRGQQVTLSCSPISGHRSVSWYQQTPGQGLQFLFEYFSETQRNKGNFPGRFSGRQFSNSRSEMNVSTLELGDSALYLCASSLAPGGAEAFFGQGTRLTVV.

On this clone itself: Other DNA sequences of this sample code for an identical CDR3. The CDR3 loop reads CASSPRQESSYEQYF. CDR3 sequence (DNA): TGTGCCAGCTCACCAAGGCAGGAGAGCTCCTACGAGCAGTACTTC. The chain has TRBV18 and TRBJ2-7; no clear D. The CDR3 has 15 amino acids. Germline CDR1 KGHSH, CDR2 LQKENI. V was shortened by 2 bases and J by 0 bases, with 11 bases between the two germline ends.

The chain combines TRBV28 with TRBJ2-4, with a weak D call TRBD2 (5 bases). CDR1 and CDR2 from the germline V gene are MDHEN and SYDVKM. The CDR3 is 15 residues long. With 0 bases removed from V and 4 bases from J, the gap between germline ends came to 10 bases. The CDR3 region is CASSLWGREKNIQYF. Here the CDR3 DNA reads TGTGCCAGCAGTTTATGGGGTAGGGAGAAAAACATTCAGTACTTC.

CDR3 in amino acids: CASSFSLASGYEQYF. As DNA, the CDR3 is TGTGCCAGCAGCTTTAGCCTGGCTAGCGGCTACGAGCAGTACTTC. The V gene is TRBV7-2, the J gene TRBJ2-7; TRBD2 matches 7 bases. Per the germline V gene, CDR1 is SGHTA and CDR2 is FQGNSA. The CDR3 covers 15 residues. J was trimmed by 3 bases and V by 3 bases; bases with no gene match: 8.

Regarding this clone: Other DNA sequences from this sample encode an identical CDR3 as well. CDR3 DNA sequence: TGTGCCAGCAGCCTAGCGGGAGCCTACAATGAGCAGTTCTTC. It is translated as CASSLAGAYNEQFF. This chain links TRBV11-3 with TRBJ2-1; 10 bases line up with TRBD2. Germline V CDR1 and CDR2: SGHNT, YENEEA. The V segment lost 5 bases and the J segment 2 bases; nucleotides outside the gene matches: 0. The CDR3 sequence is 14 residues long.

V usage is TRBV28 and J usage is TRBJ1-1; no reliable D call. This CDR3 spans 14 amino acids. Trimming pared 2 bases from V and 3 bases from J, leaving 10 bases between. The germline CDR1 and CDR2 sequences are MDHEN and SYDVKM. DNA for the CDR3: TGTGCCAGCAGTTTAATCCTCGGAGACACTGAAGCTTTCTTT. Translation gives CASSLILGDTEAFF. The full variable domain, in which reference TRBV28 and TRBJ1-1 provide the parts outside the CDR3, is DVKVTQSSRYLVKRTGEKVFLECVQDMDHENMFWYRQDPGLGLRLIYFSYDVKMKEKGDIPEGYSVSREKKERFSLILESASTNQTSMYLCASSLILGDTEAFFGQGTRLTVV.

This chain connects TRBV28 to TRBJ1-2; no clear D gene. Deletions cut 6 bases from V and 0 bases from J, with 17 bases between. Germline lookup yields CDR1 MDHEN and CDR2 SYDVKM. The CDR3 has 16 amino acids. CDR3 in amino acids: CASRTTRTLANYGYTF. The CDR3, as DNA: TGTGCCAGCAGAACCACACGGACCTTAGCTAACTATGGCTACACCTTC.

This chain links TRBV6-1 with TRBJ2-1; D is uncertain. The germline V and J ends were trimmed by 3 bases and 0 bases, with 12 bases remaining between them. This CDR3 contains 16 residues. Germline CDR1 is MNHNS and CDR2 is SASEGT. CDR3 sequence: CASSDQPTTSYNEQFF. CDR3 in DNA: TGTGCCAGCAGTGACCAGCCAACAACCTCCTACAATGAGCAGTTCTTC.

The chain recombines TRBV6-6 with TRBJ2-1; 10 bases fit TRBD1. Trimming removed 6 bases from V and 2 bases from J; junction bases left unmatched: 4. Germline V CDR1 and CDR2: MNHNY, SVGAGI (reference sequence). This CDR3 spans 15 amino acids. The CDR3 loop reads CASSRDRGAYNEQFF. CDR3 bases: TGTGCCAGCAGCCGGGACAGGGGAGCCTACAATGAGCAGTTCTTC.

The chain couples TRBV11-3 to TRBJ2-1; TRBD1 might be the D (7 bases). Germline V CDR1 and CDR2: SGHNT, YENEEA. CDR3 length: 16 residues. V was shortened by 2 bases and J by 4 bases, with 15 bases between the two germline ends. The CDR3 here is CASSLSSAGGYNEQFF. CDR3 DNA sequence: TGTGCCAGCAGCTTAAGTTCGGCAGGGGGGTACAATGAGCAGTTCTTC.

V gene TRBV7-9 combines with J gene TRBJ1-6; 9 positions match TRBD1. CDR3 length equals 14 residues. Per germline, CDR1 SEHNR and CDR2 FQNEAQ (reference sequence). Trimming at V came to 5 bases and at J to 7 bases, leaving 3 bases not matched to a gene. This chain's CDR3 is CASSDDRGNSPLHF. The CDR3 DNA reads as TGTGCCAGCAGCGACGACAGGGGGAATTCACCCCTCCACTTT.

Written as DNA, the CDR3 is TGCGCCAGCAGCGAACAAGGAAGCAATGAGCAGTTCTTC. Translating gives CASSEQGSNEQFF. The V gene is TRBV5-1, the J gene TRBJ2-1; D remains unclear. The CDR3 runs 13 residues. Germline V CDR1 and CDR2: SGHRS, YFSETQ. V dropped 4 bases and J dropped 6 bases, with 11 bases sitting between them.

As DNA, the CDR3 is TGTGCCAGCTCACCACGCCTAGGGACCCAGTACTTC. Translation: CASSPRLGTQYF. The V gene is TRBV18, the J gene TRBJ2-5; the D is unclear. This CDR3 spans 12 amino acids. Per the germline V gene, CDR1 is KGHSH and CDR2 is LQKENI. Trimming stripped 1 base from V and 7 bases from J, with 7 bases between.

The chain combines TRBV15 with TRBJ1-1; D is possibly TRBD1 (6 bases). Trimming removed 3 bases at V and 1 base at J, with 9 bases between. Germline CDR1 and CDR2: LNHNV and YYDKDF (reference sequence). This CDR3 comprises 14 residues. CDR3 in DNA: TGTGCCACCAGCAGGTACAGGGAGAACACTGAAGCTTTCTTT. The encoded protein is CATSRYRENTEAFF. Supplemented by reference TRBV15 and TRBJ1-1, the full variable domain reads DAMVIQNPRYQVTQFGKPVTLSCSQTLNHNVMYWYQQKSSQAPKLLFHYYDKDFNNEADTPDNFQSRRPNTSFCFLDIRSPGLGDTAMYLCATSRYRENTEAFFGQGTRLTVV.

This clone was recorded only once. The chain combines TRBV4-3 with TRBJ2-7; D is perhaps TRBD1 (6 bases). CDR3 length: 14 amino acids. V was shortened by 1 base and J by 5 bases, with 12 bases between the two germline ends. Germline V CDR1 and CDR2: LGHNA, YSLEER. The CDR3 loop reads CASSQGGGGHEQYF. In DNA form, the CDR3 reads TGCGCCAGCAGCCAAGGAGGTGGGGGCCACGAGCAGTACTTC.

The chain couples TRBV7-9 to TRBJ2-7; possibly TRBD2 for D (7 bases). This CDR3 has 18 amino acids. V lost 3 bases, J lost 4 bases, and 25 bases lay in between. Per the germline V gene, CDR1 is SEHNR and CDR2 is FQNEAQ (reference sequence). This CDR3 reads CASSFPRFGTRGGYEQYF. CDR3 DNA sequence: TGTGCCAGCAGCTTTCCCCGCTTCGGGACAAGGGGGGGATACGAGCAGTACTTC.

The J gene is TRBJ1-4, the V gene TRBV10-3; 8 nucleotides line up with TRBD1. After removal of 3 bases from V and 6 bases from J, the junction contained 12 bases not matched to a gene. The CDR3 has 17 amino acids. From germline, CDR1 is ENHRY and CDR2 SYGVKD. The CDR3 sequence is CAISDQPGQGYDEKLFF. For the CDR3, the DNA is TGTGCCATCAGTGATCAGCCTGGACAGGGTTACGATGAAAAACTGTTTTTT.

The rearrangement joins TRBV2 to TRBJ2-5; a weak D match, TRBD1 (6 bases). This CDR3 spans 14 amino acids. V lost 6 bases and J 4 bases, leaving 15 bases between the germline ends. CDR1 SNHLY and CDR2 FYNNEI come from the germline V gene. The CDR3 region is CASRGQTPRETQYF. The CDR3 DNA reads TGTGCCAGCAGGGGACAAACCCCCCGAGAGACCCAGTACTTC.

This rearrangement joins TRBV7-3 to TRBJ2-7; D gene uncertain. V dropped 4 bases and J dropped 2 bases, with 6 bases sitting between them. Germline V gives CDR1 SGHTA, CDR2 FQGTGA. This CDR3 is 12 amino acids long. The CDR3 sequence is CASSSSPYEQYF. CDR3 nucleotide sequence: TGTGCCAGCAGCTCCTCCCCCTACGAGCAGTACTTC. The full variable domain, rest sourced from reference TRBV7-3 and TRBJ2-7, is GAGVSQTPSNKVTEKGKYVELRCDPISGHTALYWYRQSLGQGPEFLIYFQGTGAADDSGLPNDRFFAVRPEGSVSTLKIQRTERGDSAVYLCASSSSPYEQYFGPGTRLTVT.

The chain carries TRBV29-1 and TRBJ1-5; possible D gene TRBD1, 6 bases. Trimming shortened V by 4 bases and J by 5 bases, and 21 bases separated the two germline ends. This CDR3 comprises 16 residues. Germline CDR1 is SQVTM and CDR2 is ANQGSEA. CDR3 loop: CSVASGAWSGDQPQHF. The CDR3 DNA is TGCAGCGTTGCTTCGGGGGCGTGGAGTGGAGATCAGCCCCAGCATTTT.

The CDR3 region has the DNA TGTGCCAGCTCGACGGTGACAGGGGCTGGGGCCAACGTCCTGACTTTC. Translated, it gives CASSTVTGAGANVLTF. This sequence joins TRBV18 and TRBJ2-6; 8 positions agree with TRBD1. Germline V lookup: CDR1 KGHSH, CDR2 LQKENI. V gave up 6 bases and J gave up 2 bases; unmatched junction bases: 6. The CDR3 loop spans 16 amino acids. Full variable domain (missing parts from reference TRBV18 and TRBJ2-6): NAGVMQNPRHLVRRRGQEARLRCSPMKGHSHVYWYRQLPEEGLKFMVYLQKENIIDESGMPKERFSAEFPKEGPSILRIQQVVRGDSAAYFCASSTVTGAGANVLTFGAGSRLTVL.

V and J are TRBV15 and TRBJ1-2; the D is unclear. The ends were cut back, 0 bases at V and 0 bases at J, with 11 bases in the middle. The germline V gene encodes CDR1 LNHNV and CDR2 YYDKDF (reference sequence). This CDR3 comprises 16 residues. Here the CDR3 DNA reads TGTGCCACCAGCAGAGACAGGCTAGCCACTAACTATGGCTACACCTTC. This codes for CATSRDRLATNYGYTF.

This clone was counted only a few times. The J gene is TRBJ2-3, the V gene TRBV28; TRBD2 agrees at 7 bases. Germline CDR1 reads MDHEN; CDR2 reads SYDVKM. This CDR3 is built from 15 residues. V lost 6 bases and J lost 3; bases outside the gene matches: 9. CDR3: CASSTREARTDTQYF. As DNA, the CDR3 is TGTGCCAGCAGCACACGGGAGGCGAGGACAGATACGCAGTATTTT.

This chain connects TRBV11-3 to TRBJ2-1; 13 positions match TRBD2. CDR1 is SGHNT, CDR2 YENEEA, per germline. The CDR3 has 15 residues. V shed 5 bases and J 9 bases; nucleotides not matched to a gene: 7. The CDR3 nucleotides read TGTGCCAGCAGCGCCGAACTAGCGGGAGGGGGTGAGCAGTTCTTC. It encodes CASSAELAGGGEQFF.

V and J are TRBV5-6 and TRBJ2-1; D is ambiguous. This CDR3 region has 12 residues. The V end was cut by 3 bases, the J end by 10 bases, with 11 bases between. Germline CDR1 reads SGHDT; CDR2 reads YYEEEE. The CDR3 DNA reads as TGTGCCAGCAGCTGGGCCCAAGCCGAGCAGTTCTTC. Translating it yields CASSWAQAEQFF.

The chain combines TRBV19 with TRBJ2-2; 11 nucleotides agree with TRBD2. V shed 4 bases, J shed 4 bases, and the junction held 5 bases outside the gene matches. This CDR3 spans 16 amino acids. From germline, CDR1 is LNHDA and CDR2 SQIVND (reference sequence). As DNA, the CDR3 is TGTGCCAGTAGTACCCTAGCGGGAGGAATCACCGGGGAGCTGTTTTTT. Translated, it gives CASSTLAGGITGELFF.